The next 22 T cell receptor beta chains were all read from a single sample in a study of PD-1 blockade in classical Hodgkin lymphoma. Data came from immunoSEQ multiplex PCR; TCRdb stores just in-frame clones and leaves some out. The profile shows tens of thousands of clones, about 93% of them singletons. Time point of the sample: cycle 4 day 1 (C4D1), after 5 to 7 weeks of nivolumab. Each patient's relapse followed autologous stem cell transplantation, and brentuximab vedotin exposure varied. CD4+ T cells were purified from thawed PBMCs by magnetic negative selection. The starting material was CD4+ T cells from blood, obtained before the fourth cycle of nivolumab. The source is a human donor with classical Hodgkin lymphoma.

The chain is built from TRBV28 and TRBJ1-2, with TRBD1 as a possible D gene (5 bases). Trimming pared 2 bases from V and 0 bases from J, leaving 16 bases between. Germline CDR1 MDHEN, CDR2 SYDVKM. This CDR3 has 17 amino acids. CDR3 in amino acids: CASSLLLQGIANYGYTF. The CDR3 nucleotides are TGTGCCAGCAGTTTACTACTTCAGGGAATCGCTAACTATGGCTACACCTTC.

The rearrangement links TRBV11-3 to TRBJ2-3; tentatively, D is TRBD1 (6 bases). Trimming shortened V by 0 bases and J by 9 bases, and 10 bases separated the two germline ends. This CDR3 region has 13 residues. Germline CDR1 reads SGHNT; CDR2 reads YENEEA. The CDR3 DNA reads TGTGCCAGCAGCTTAGATAGGGGGTCGACGCAGTATTTT. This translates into CASSLDRGSTQYF.

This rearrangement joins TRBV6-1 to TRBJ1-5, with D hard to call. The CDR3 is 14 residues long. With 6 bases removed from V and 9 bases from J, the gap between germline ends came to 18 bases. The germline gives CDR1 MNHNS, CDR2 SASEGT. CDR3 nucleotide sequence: TGTGCCAGCAGCCCCGGAGGAGTATATGGGCCCCAGCATTTT. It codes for CASSPGGVYGPQHF.

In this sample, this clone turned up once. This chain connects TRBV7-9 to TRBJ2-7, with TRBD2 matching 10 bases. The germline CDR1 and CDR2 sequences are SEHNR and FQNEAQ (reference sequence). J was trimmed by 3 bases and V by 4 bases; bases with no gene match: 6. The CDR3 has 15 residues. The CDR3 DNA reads TGTGCCAGCAGCTCTGGACTAGCGGCAGTCTACGAGCAGTACTTC. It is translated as CASSSGLAAVYEQYF.

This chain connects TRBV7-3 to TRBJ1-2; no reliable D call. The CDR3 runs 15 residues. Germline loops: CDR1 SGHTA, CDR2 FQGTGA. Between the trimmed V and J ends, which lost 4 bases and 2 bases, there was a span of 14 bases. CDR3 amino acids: CASSSITTRNYGYTF. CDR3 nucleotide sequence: TGTGCCAGCAGCTCTATAACGACAAGGAACTATGGCTACACCTTC.

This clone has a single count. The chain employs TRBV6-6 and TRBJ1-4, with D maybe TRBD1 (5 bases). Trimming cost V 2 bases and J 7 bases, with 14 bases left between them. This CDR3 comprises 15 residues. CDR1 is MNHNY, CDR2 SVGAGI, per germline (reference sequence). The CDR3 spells CASSYRAGSSEKLFF. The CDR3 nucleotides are TGTGCCAGCAGTTACCGGGCAGGGTCTAGTGAAAAACTGTTTTTT.

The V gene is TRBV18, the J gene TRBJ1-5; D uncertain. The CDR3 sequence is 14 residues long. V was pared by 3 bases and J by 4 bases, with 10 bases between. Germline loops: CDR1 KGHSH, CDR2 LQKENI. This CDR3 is CASSPLADNQPQHF. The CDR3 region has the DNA TGTGCCAGCTCACCCTTGGCAGATAATCAGCCCCAGCATTTT.

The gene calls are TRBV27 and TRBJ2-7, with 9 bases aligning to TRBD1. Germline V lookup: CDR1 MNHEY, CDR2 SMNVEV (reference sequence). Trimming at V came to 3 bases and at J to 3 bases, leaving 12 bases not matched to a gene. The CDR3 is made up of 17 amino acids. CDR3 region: CASSLGTGWRPVYEQYF. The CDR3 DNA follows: TGTGCCAGCAGTTTGGGGACAGGGTGGCGACCGGTCTACGAGCAGTACTTC.

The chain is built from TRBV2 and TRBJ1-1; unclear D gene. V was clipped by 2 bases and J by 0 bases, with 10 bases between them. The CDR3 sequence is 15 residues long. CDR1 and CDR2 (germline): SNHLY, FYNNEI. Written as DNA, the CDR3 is TGTGCCAGCAGTGAAACGGCCTTCATGAACACTGAAGCTTTCTTT. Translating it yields CASSETAFMNTEAFF.

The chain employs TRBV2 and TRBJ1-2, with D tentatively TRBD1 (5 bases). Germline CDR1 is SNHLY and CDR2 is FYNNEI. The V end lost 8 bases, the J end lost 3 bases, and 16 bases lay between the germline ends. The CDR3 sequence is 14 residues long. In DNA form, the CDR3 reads TGTGCCAGCTCCGGGTCAGGGTTGCACTATGGCTACACCTTC. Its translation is CASSGSGLHYGYTF.

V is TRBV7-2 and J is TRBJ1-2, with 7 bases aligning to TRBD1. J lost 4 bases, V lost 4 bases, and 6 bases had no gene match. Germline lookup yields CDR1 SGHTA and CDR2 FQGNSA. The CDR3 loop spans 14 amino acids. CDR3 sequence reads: CASSSSGTAYGYTF. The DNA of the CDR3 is TGTGCCAGCAGCTCCTCCGGGACAGCCTATGGCTACACCTTC.

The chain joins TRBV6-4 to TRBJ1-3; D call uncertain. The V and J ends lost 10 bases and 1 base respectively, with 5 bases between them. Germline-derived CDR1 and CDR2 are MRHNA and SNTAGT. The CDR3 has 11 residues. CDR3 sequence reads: CATKSGNTIYF. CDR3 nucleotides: TGTGCCACCAAATCTGGAAACACCATATATTTT.

This CDR3 reads CAWRDRGTDTQYF. CDR3 coding DNA: TGTGCCTGGAGGGACAGGGGAACAGATACGCAGTATTTT. The rearrangement joins TRBV30 to TRBJ2-3, with 9 positions matching TRBD1. This CDR3 has 13 residues. From germline, CDR1 is GTSNPN and CDR2 SVGIG (reference sequence). The V gene end was trimmed by 3 bases and the J gene end by 3 bases; junction bases not matched to a gene: 1.

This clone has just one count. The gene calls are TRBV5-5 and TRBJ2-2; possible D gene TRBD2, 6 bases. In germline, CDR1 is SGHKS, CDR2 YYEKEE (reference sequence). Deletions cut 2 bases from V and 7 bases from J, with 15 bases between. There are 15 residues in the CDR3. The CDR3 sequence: CASSFTTDGGGELFF. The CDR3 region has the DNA TGTGCCAGCAGCTTCACTACAGACGGGGGCGGGGAGCTGTTTTTT.

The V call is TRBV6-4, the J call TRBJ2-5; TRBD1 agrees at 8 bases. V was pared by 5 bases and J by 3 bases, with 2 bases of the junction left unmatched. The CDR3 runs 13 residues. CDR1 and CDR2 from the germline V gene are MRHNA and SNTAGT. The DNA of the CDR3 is TGTGCCAGCAGTATGGACAGGGAAGAGACCCAGTACTTC. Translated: CASSMDREETQYF.

The CDR3 nucleotides read TGTGCCAGCAGCTTAACAGGCTACGAGCAGTACTTC. Encoded protein: CASSLTGYEQYF. This chain joins TRBV7-8 and TRBJ2-7; a possible D gene is TRBD1 (5 bases). V gave up 2 bases and J gave up 3 bases, with 5 bases separating them. Germline-derived CDR1 and CDR2 are SGHVS and FQNEAQ. This CDR3 is built from 12 residues.

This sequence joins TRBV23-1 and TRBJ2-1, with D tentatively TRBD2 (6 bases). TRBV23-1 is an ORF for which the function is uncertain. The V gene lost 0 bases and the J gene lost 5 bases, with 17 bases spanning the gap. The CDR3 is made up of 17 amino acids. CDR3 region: CASSQSSGVAENNEQFF. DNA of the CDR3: TGCGCCAGCAGTCAATCGAGTGGAGTAGCGGAAAACAATGAGCAGTTCTTC.

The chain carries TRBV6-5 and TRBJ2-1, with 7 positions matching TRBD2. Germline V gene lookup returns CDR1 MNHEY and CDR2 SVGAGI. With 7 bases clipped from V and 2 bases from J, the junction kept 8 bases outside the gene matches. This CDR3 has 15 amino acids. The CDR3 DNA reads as TGTGCCAGCAAGCGTACGGGAGGAGCCTACAATGAGCAGTTCTTC. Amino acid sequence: CASKRTGGAYNEQFF.

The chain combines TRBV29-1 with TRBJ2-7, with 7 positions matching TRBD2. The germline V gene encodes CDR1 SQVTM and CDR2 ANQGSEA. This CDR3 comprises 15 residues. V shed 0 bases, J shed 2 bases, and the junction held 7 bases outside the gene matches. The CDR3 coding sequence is TGCAGCGTTGAAGATCAGGCGGGAGCTGCCTACGAGCAGTACTTC. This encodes CSVEDQAGAAYEQYF.

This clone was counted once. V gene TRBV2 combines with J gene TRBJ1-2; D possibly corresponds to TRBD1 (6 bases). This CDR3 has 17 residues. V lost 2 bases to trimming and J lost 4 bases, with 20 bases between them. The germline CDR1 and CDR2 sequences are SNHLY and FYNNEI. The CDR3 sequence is CASSERPHPGAPYGYTF. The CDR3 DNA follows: TGTGCCAGCAGTGAAAGACCCCATCCGGGGGCTCCCTATGGCTACACCTTC.

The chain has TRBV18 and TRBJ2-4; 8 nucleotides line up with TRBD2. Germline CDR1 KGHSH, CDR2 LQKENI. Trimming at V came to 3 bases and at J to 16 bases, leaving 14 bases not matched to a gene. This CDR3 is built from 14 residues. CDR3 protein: CASSPDHDGRVHYF. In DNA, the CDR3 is TGTGCCAGCTCACCGGACCACGACGGGAGGGTCCATTACTTC.

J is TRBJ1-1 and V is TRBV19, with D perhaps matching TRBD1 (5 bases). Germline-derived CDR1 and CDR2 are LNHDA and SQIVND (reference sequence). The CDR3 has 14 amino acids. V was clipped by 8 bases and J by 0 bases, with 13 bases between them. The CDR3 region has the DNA TGTGCCAGTGACCCGGGACCTATGAACACTGAAGCTTTCTTT. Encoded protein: CASDPGPMNTEAFF.